This T cell receptor (beta chain) was obtained from a study of blood T cell repertoires in COVID-19. There are 12 residues in the CDR3. V was shortened by 2 bases and J by 7 bases, with 6 bases between the two germline ends. Germline V gives CDR1 ENHRY, CDR2 SYGVKD. The Seattle patients joined while their infection was active and were tracked longitudinally afterward. Profiled with immunoSEQ multiplex PCR; TCRdb holds only in-frame clones, not every one. The data hold about 140,000 clones, with 88% observed a single time. The sequencing sample was made of peripheral blood. V and J are TRBV10-3 and TRBJ2-1, with no clear D. This TCR was sampled from a human donor with COVID-19, enrolled during active disease. The donor label of this sample is uncertain. The CDR3 protein is CAISEPRNEQFF. CDR3 sequence (DNA): TGTGCCATCAGTGAGCCCCGGAATGAGCAGTTCTTC.